This T cell receptor beta chain was recorded in a study of radiotherapy plus CTLA-4 blockade in lung cancer. Study-level information: There were objective responses in around 18% of patients, and 31% had disease control.

J lost 7 bases, V lost 8 bases, and 11 bases had no gene match. The CDR3 runs to 14 residues. Germline assignment: CDR1 MNHEY and CDR2 SMNVEV (reference sequence). Sequencing was performed with immunoSEQ multiplex PCR; in TCRdb, only in-frame clones are kept and a portion is missing. Of roughly 71,000 clones in the sample, approximately 78% were seen once. As to this clone: The antigen is unknown.

Whole-study results and caveats: Early shifts in blood T cell clones, with interferon-beta, reportedly predicted response best. Some TCR clones had been derived from tumors. These clones expanded in peripheral blood after radiotherapy plus ipilimumab.

Ipilimumab-mediated CTLA-4 blockade plus focal radiation was given to patients having chemo-refractory metastatic non-small-cell lung cancer. The sample here was peripheral blood, taken from a patient treated with radiotherapy plus ipilimumab. J is TRBJ1-1 and V is TRBV27; 9 nucleotides align to TRBD1. The clonotype was recovered from a human donor with non-small cell lung cancer who had a complete response to radiotherapy plus ipilimumab. The CDR3 region is CASFRTGGAGEAFF. The CDR3 nucleotides read TGTGCCAGCTTCCGTACAGGGGGCGCGGGTGAAGCTTTCTTT.